The next 9 T cell receptor beta chains were all read from a single sample in a study of technical replicates of blood from a few donors. Data came from immunoSEQ multiplex PCR; TCRdb stores just in-frame clones and leaves some out. Of around 92,000 clones in the sample, about 96% were seen once. Sequenced material: T cells isolated from PBMCs. The receptor set was obtained from a human donor in good health.

The rearrangement joins TRBV5-1 to TRBJ1-1; 8 bases match TRBD1. Germline V gene data show CDR1 as SGHRS and CDR2 as YFSETQ. The CDR3 consists of 15 residues. V lost 0 bases and J lost 4; bases outside the gene matches: 5. The CDR3 DNA sequence: TGCGCCAGCAGCTTGGCCGTGGACAGGGTCACTGAAGCTTTCTTT. Translated: CASSLAVDRVTEAFF.

The chain employs TRBV5-1 and TRBJ2-3, with D perhaps matching TRBD1 (5 bases). The germline CDR1 and CDR2 sequences are SGHRS and YFSETQ. The CDR3 runs 15 residues. V was clipped by 3 bases and J by 1 base, with 12 bases between them. CDR3 amino acids: CASSSTPTGTDTQYF. CDR3 in DNA: TGCGCCAGCAGCTCCACCCCGACAGGCACAGATACGCAGTATTTT.

This clone was recorded once. The chain recombines TRBV19 with TRBJ1-4; D remains ambiguous. V was clipped by 4 bases and J by 4 bases, with 4 bases between them. The V gene's germline CDR1 is LNHDA and CDR2 SQIVND (reference sequence). This CDR3 spans 12 amino acids. As DNA, the CDR3 is TGTGCCAGTAGTACCTATAATGAAAAACTGTTTTTT. Its translation: CASSTYNEKLFF. Full variable domain (outside the CDR3, taken from reference TRBV19 and TRBJ1-4): DGGITQSPKYLFRKEGQNVTLSCEQNLNHDAMYWYRQDPGQGLRLIYYSQIVNDFQKGDIAEGYSVSREKKESFPLTVTSAQKNPTAFYLCASSTYNEKLFFGSGTQLSVL.

The V call is TRBV14, the J call TRBJ2-1, with D possibly being TRBD1 (6 bases). The CDR3 has 14 amino acids. Germline V CDR1 and CDR2: SGHDN, FVKESK. Trimming stripped 3 bases from V and 8 bases from J, with 14 bases between. DNA of the CDR3: TGTGCCAGCAGCCATTTCGGACAGAGCCATGAGCAGTTCTTC. Amino acid sequence: CASSHFGQSHEQFF. Looking up the rest from reference TRBV14 and TRBJ2-1 gives the full variable domain: EAGVTQFPSHSVIEKGQTVTLRCDPISGHDNLYWYRRVMGKEIKFLLHFVKESKQDESGMPNNRFLAERTGGTYSTLKVQPAELEDSGVYFCASSHFGQSHEQFFGPGTRLTVL.

The V and J genes are TRBV15 and TRBJ1-6; weak D call: TRBD1 (5 bases). CDR1 is LNHNV and CDR2 is YYDKDF in the germline V gene (reference sequence). Trimming shortened V by 1 base and J by 7 bases, and 5 bases separated the two germline ends. The CDR3 loop spans 13 amino acids. DNA of the CDR3: TGTGCCACCAGCAGAGGACAGAATTCACCCCTCCACTTT. It codes for CATSRGQNSPLHF.

The chain links TRBV19 to TRBJ2-7, with 9 nucleotides matching TRBD1. Germline CDR1 is LNHDA and CDR2 is SQIVND (reference sequence). Unmatched junction bases numbered 6, after V lost 5 bases and J lost 1 base. This CDR3 has 15 amino acids. CDR3 loop: CASSPGQGQSYEQYF. The CDR3 DNA reads as TGTGCCAGTAGTCCCGGACAGGGGCAGTCCTACGAGCAGTACTTC.

The chain links TRBV2 to TRBJ2-1; 11 bases are a match to TRBD2. Germline trimming cut 6 bases from V and 5 bases from J; bases unmatched to any gene: 6. Germline assignment: CDR1 SNHLY and CDR2 FYNNEI. The CDR3 has 15 amino acids. CDR3 bases: TGTGCCAGCAGACCGGGACTAGCGGATCACAATGAGCAGTTCTTC. It encodes CASRPGLADHNEQFF.

This clone was seen more than once but under ten times. Written as DNA, the CDR3 is TGTGCCAGCAGCTCCGGCGGGGAAGCTTTCTTT. This sequence encodes CASSSGGEAFF. The rearrangement joins TRBV11-2 to TRBJ1-1; D gene unclear. Per germline, CDR1 SGHAT and CDR2 FQNNGV. CDR3 size: 11 residues. The V end was cut by 4 bases, the J end by 8 bases, with 8 bases between.

The CDR3 reads CASSPLVASGNTGELFF. DNA of the CDR3: TGTGCCAGCTCACCATTGGTAGCTAGCGGGAACACCGGGGAGCTGTTTTTT. The genes are TRBV18 and TRBJ2-2; 7 nucleotides agree with TRBD2. The CDR3 runs to 17 residues. J gave up 1 base and V 2 bases, and 7 bases lay outside the gene matches. Germline loops: CDR1 KGHSH, CDR2 LQKENI.